This T cell receptor beta chain was sequenced during a study of shared clonotypes between healthy human individuals. The CDR3 consists of 15 residues. J gave up 0 bases and V 10 bases, and 9 bases lay outside the gene matches. The germline V gene has CDR1 SGHTA and CDR2 FQGNSA. Clones were sequenced by immunoSEQ multiplex PCR, and TCRdb holds only the in-frame ones, with some missing. The repertoire holds about 1 million clones, with under 80% as singletons. J is TRBJ2-1 and V is TRBV7-2; 7 bases line up with TRBD2. The sample comprised memory CD4+ T cells sorted from blood. The subset denotes: CD45RA-negative fraction. This TCR came from a man between 18 and 35 years old in good health. For the CDR3, the DNA is TGTGCCATCGTGGGGGGGACCAGCTCCTACAATGAGCAGTTCTTC. The encoded protein is CAIVGGTSSYNEQFF.